This TCR beta chain was obtained from a study of shared clonotypes between healthy human individuals. Study at large: Researchers drew samples from a couple of women and a few men aged 18 to 49. Whole-study findings and limits: Only blood was sampled, and tissue TCR repertoires likely differ from blood ones.

Sequencing was at deep level. For every subset, genomic DNA was evenly distributed across several immunoSEQ plates. Repertoires were generated with immunoSEQ multiplex PCR, while TCRdb's copy carries only in-frame clones and drops some. Of about 480,000 clones in the sample, almost 80% were seen once. On this clone itself: The antigen is not known.

Between the trimmed V and J ends, which lost 5 bases and 5 bases, there was a span of 16 bases. The CDR3 totals 14 residues. From germline, CDR1 is SGHTA and CDR2 FQGNSA. The sequence derives from a woman aged 40 to 50 in good health. Some clones in this sample may be carry-over from other donors' samples. The V gene is TRBV7-2, the J gene TRBJ2-7; no firm D call. The sequenced material came from PBMCs. The CDR3 DNA reads TGTGCCAGCAGCCCCGGACCCGGACGGGACGAGCAGTACTTC. Translated, it gives CASSPGPGRDEQYF.